The 27 T cell receptor beta chains below were found in one sample sequenced in a study of cytomegalovirus exposure and HLA in healthy donors. In the PCR, 60 Vbeta and 13 Jbeta primers were used. The table came from immunoSEQ multiplex PCR; TCRdb's copy has only in-frame clones and leaves some out. The sample contains about 160,000 clones, less than 90% of which appear only once. The material sequenced was PBMCs. The receptor source for this set is a young man in good health and CMV-seronegative.

The rearrangement links TRBV7-2 to TRBJ2-7; tentatively, D is TRBD1 (6 bases). Germline CDR1 reads SGHTA; CDR2 reads FQGNSA. The germline V and J ends were trimmed by 5 bases and 6 bases, with 11 bases remaining between them. CDR3 size: 12 residues. CDR3 nucleotide sequence: TGTGCCAGCAGCCGCACAGGGACCGAGCAGTACTTC. It is translated as CASSRTGTEQYF. The whole variable domain, remainder taken from reference TRBV7-2 and TRBJ2-7, is GAGVSQSPSNKVTEKGKDVELRCDPISGHTALYWYRQSLGQGLEFLIYFQGNSAPDKSGLPSDRFSAERTGGSVSTLTIQRTQQEDSAVYLCASSRTGTEQYFGPGTRLTVT.

This chain joins TRBV5-1 and TRBJ1-5; 8 nucleotides align to TRBD1. Germline CDR1 reads SGHRS; CDR2 reads YFSETQ. The CDR3 has 14 amino acids. V was pared by 4 bases and J by 5 bases, with 5 bases of the junction left unmatched. CDR3 nucleotide sequence: TGCGCCAGCAGCCCCGGACAGGGCGATCAGCCCCAGCATTTT. This translates into CASSPGQGDQPQHF.

This clone was observed a handful of times. The chain couples TRBV19 to TRBJ2-1; TRBD1 is a possible D gene (5 bases). The CDR3 is made up of 16 amino acids. The V gene's germline CDR1 is LNHDA and CDR2 SQIVND (reference sequence). Trimming removed 0 bases from V and 5 bases from J, with 14 bases in between. The CDR3: CASSIEGVSKNNEQFF. The CDR3 nucleotides are TGTGCCAGTAGTATAGAAGGGGTTAGCAAAAACAATGAGCAGTTCTTC.

The V call is TRBV5-1, the J call TRBJ2-1; maybe TRBD1 (6 bases). This CDR3 region has 12 residues. Between the trimmed V and J ends, which lost 6 bases and 8 bases, there was a span of 12 bases. CDR1 is SGHRS and CDR2 is YFSETQ in the germline V gene. CDR3 sequence reads: CASKKQGDEQFF. The CDR3 DNA is TGCGCCAGCAAAAAACAGGGTGATGAGCAGTTCTTC.

The rearrangement uses TRBV19 and TRBJ2-7; 10 nucleotides match TRBD1. V shed 4 bases and J 6 bases; nucleotides not matched to a gene: 6. This CDR3 is 14 amino acids long. Germline CDR1 is LNHDA and CDR2 is SQIVND (reference sequence). The CDR3 region has the DNA TGTGCCAGTAGTACCATGACAGGGGGCGCCGAGCAGTACTTC. This gives the protein CASSTMTGGAEQYF.

The gene calls are TRBV7-9 and TRBJ2-5; D unclear. Looked up from germline, CDR1 is SEHNR and CDR2 is FQNEAQ (reference sequence). The CDR3 extends over 13 amino acids. V lost 4 bases, J lost 5 bases, and 11 bases lay in between. CDR3 region: CASSSPARETQYF. The DNA of the CDR3 is TGTGCCAGCAGCTCCCCCGCTAGGGAGACCCAGTACTTC.

This chain connects TRBV7-2 to TRBJ1-1; D gene unclear. The CDR3 length is 15 residues. Germline assignment: CDR1 SGHTA and CDR2 FQGNSA. Trimming stripped 8 bases from V and 6 bases from J, with 22 bases between. The CDR3 sequence: CASLEGGGHLAEAFF. The CDR3 bases are TGTGCCAGCTTAGAGGGTGGTGGGCACTTGGCTGAAGCTTTCTTT.

This CDR3 reads CATRLAGVVYEQFF. The DNA for the CDR3 is TGTGCCACGAGACTAGCGGGGGTGGTATATGAGCAGTTCTTC. The V call is TRBV10-3, the J call TRBJ2-1; the match to TRBD2 covers 12 bases. V lost 10 bases to trimming and J lost 8 bases; unmatched junction nucleotides: 9. The CDR3 loop spans 14 amino acids. CDR1 is ENHRY, CDR2 SYGVKD, per germline.

Notes on this clone: Other DNA sequences in this sample translate to the same CDR3. The CDR3 DNA reads as TGTGCCAGCAGTTTAGGGACAGGGCGGGCCTACGAGCAGTACTTC. Protein: CASSLGTGRAYEQYF. V gene TRBV28 combines with J gene TRBJ2-7, with TRBD1 matching over 9 bases. The junction had 4 bases not matched to a gene; V was cut back by 2 bases and J by 2 bases. This CDR3 has 15 residues. The germline gives CDR1 MDHEN, CDR2 SYDVKM.

As regards this clone: A junction boundary mismatches the germline segment, possibly from a read error. The chain employs TRBV7-9 and TRBJ2-5; 7 bases are a match to TRBD2. With the DNA end fitting TRBJ2-7 better, the J assignment may be wrong. The CDR3 sequence is 13 residues long. Germline CDR1 reads SEHNR; CDR2 reads FQNEAQ (reference sequence). CDR3 protein: CSSSSGLPYEQYF. Here the CDR3 DNA reads TGTTCCAGCAGCTCGGGACTACCATACGAGCAGTACTTC.

This chain joins TRBV27 and TRBJ1-2; 10 nucleotides agree with TRBD1. This CDR3 is 14 amino acids long. Germline V gene data show CDR1 as MNHEY and CDR2 as SMNVEV (reference sequence). With 4 bases clipped from V and 2 bases from J, the junction kept 1 base outside the gene matches. The CDR3 region has the DNA TGTGCCAGCAGTTGGACAGGGGGGAACTATGGCTACACCTTC. This sequence encodes CASSWTGGNYGYTF.

J is TRBJ1-2 and V is TRBV5-6; TRBD1 matches 8 bases. Germline CDR1 SGHDT, CDR2 YYEEEE. This CDR3 is built from 14 residues. Trimming took 1 base from V and 4 from J; bases not matched to a gene: 3. The CDR3 DNA reads TGTGCCAGCAGCTTGCAAACAGGGGGCTATGGCTACACCTTC. Translating gives CASSLQTGGYGYTF.

This chain connects TRBV7-5 to TRBJ1-2; the D call in the table, TRBD1, was not verified against the DNA. TRBV7-5 corresponds to a pseudogene. There are 19 residues in the CDR3. The DNA of the CDR3 is TGTGCCAGAAGCTCCCCGACCGGGACAGGGTGGATGGTATTCTATGGCTACACCTTC. It encodes CARSSPTGTGWMVFYGYTF.

The chain couples TRBV29-1 to TRBJ2-3; the match to TRBD1 covers 8 bases. CDR3 length: 11 amino acids. Germline V gene data show CDR1 as SQVTM and CDR2 as ANQGSEA. The ends lost 5 bases at V and 7 bases at J; junction bases unmatched: 2. CDR3 in amino acids: CSVQGANTQYF. In nucleotides, the CDR3 is TGCAGCGTTCAGGGGGCGAATACGCAGTATTTT.

The chain carries TRBV29-1 and TRBJ2-1; maybe TRBD2 (5 bases). The V gene's germline CDR1 is SQVTM and CDR2 ANQGSEA. This CDR3 is built from 10 residues. Between the trimmed V and J ends, which lost 7 bases and 15 bases, there was a span of 16 bases. In DNA form, the CDR3 reads TGCAGCGCACTCCGGGATAAGGCGTTCTTC. Amino acid sequence: CSALRDKAFF.

The rearrangement uses TRBV28 and TRBJ1-5; 12 bases are a match to TRBD1. Losses at the gene ends were 5 bases for V and 0 bases for J; bases not matched to a gene: 11. The CDR3 contains 19 residues. Germline values: CDR1 MDHEN, CDR2 SYDVKM. Here the CDR3 DNA reads TGTGCCAGCAGTAACGCCGGGACAGGGGGCCCCCATAGCAATCAGCCCCAGCATTTT. Translated, it gives CASSNAGTGGPHSNQPQHF.

This clone was detected only a few times. Its ends do not fully match the called genes, so a read error is possible. The gene calls are TRBV7-9 and TRBJ1-1; D perhaps matches TRBD1 (6 bases). This CDR3 spans 13 amino acids. In germline, CDR1 is SEHNR, CDR2 FQNEAQ (reference sequence). CDR3 bases: TGTTCCAGCAGCTCGACAGGCAACACTGAAGCTTTCTTT. Its protein is CSSSSTGNTEAFF.

CDR3 coding DNA: TGCAGCGTGCGACGGAGCCTCAATCAGCCCCAGCATTTT. Residues: CSVRRSLNQPQHF. J is TRBJ1-5 and V is TRBV29-1; no firm D call. The CDR3 is 13 residues long. The V and J ends lost 6 bases and 3 bases respectively, with 12 bases between them. Germline V gives CDR1 SQVTM, CDR2 ANQGSEA. Together with reference TRBV29-1 and TRBJ1-5, the CDR3 gives the full variable domain: SAVISQKPSRDICQRGTSLTIQCQVDSQVTMMFWYRQQPGQSLTLIATANQGSEATYESGFVIDKFPISRPNLTFSTLTVSNMSPEDSSIYLCSVRRSLNQPQHFGDGTRLSIL.

The V gene is TRBV7-2, the J gene TRBJ2-3, with TRBD2 as a possible D gene (6 bases). The CDR3 has 17 amino acids. Germline V gives CDR1 SGHTA, CDR2 FQGNSA. V was clipped by 5 bases and J by 3 bases, with 21 bases between them. The CDR3 reads CASSPDRTSLITDTQYF. DNA of the CDR3: TGTGCCAGCAGCCCCGACCGAACTAGCCTCATAACAGATACGCAGTATTTT.

This clone was counted a single time. The J gene is TRBJ1-1, the V gene TRBV28; D might be TRBD1 (5 bases). CDR3 length: 16 amino acids. Germline assignment: CDR1 MDHEN and CDR2 SYDVKM. V lost 8 bases, J lost 3 bases, and 22 bases lay in between. CDR3 bases: TGTGCCAGCGGCCCGCGAGGCGGAGGGGTCTACACTGAAGCTTTCTTT. As protein: CASGPRGGGVYTEAFF.

The gene calls are TRBV7-3 and TRBJ1-1, with TRBD1 matching over 7 bases. The CDR3 spans 14 residues. Germline CDR1 and CDR2: SGHTA and FQGTGA. The V gene end was trimmed by 2 bases and the J gene end by 6 bases; junction bases not matched to a gene: 6. CDR3 bases: TGTGCCAGCAGCTTACAGGGGGAGAGTCCTGAAGCTTTCTTT. This translates into CASSLQGESPEAFF.

This clone was observed a few times. The chain combines TRBV19 with TRBJ2-1; 9 bases are a match to TRBD2. The V segment lost 6 bases and the J segment 1 base; nucleotides outside the gene matches: 7. The CDR3 has 16 residues. The V gene's germline CDR1 is LNHDA and CDR2 SQIVND (reference sequence). CDR3 sequence (DNA): TGTGCCAGTAGGGAAGGTAGCGGGAGTTCCTACAATGAGCAGTTCTTC. The encoded protein is CASREGSGSSYNEQFF.

This clone has a single count. The V gene is TRBV23-1, the J gene TRBJ1-5; 7 bases fit TRBD1. TRBV23-1 is an ORF for which the function is uncertain. V lost 1 base to trimming and J lost 6 bases; unmatched junction nucleotides: 15. The CDR3 sequence is 18 residues long. CDR3 sequence reads: CASSQFCWRDRIVQPQHF. CDR3 DNA: TGCGCCAGCAGTCAATTTTGTTGGAGGGACAGAATCGTTCAGCCCCAGCATTTT.

The rearrangement joins TRBV2 to TRBJ2-2; tentative D call: TRBD1 (5 bases). V lost 5 bases and J lost 7, with 14 bases in between. Germline V gene data show CDR1 as SNHLY and CDR2 as FYNNEI. The CDR3 covers 14 residues. In DNA, the CDR3 is TGTGCCAGCAGTACTCAGGGCTTGGTCGGGGAGCTGTTTTTT. It specifies CASSTQGLVGELFF.

This chain connects TRBV6-1 to TRBJ2-1; D may be TRBD1 (6 bases). CDR1 MNHNS and CDR2 SASEGT come from the germline V gene. V lost 8 bases to trimming and J lost 2 bases, with 16 bases between them. The CDR3 length is 15 residues. This chain's CDR3 is CASRPPGHPYNEQFF. As DNA, the CDR3 is TGTGCCAGCCGCCCTCCGGGACATCCCTACAATGAGCAGTTCTTC.

This sequence joins TRBV9 and TRBJ2-7; D is perhaps TRBD2 (6 bases). Germline V gives CDR1 SGDLS, CDR2 YYNGEE. This CDR3 comprises 13 residues. Trimming took off 8 bases at V and 2 bases at J, with 14 bases between the two ends. In DNA, the CDR3 is TGTGCCAGTTCCGGGGGTCACGCCTACGAGCAGTACTTC. It specifies CASSGGHAYEQYF.

The chain combines TRBV18 with TRBJ1-1; D not resolved. CDR3 length equals 12 residues. Germline lookup yields CDR1 KGHSH and CDR2 LQKENI. V lost 4 bases and J lost 5, with 8 bases in between. CDR3 sequence: CASSRPTTEAFF. The CDR3, as DNA: TGTGCCAGCTCACGACCAACAACTGAAGCTTTCTTT.